The sample holds one count of the clone carrying this T cell receptor (beta chain). Its matching antigen is unknown. This sample is drawn from a study of T cell repertoires in cytomegalovirus infection. The wider study: Newly reported HLA-C-restricted and thoroughly characterized HLA-B-restricted CMV epitopes were employed.

Trimming shortened V by 6 bases and J by 4 bases, and 7 bases separated the two germline ends. CDR1 is SGHRS and CDR2 is YFSETQ in the germline V gene. The CDR3 length is 12 residues. Findings and caveats of the study: Across the ex vivo response, the dominant clonotypes were HLA-C-restricted CMV-specific TCR beta clonotypes.

TCRdb independently ran MiXCR on the reads; one entry per CDR3 protein. The repertoire includes about 770,000 distinct CDR3 sequences, 25% to 30% of them detected once, and less than 15% sits in the top ten. The sequence was collected from a human donor in good health (CMV status not recorded). Some clones in this sample may be carry-over from other donors' samples. The chain combines TRBV5-1 with TRBJ2-2; D remains ambiguous. The material sequenced was cultured CD8+ T cells from PBMCs, taken from culture after CMV antigen stimulation. The CDR3 spells CASNGGTGELFF. CDR3 in DNA: TGCGCCAGCAACGGCGGCACCGGGGAGCTGTTTTTT.